The TCR beta chain under discussion was sequenced for a study of a mutant IDH1 vaccine in newly diagnosed glioma. Study at large: Most patients had radiochemotherapy with temozolomide before enrollment; others had one alone.

Some clones are missing from TCRdb's copy, which holds only in-frame ones; the method was immunoSEQ multiplex PCR. The sample includes about 72,000 clones, 84% of them seen just once. Study-level results: Shifts in the top peripheral T cell clonotypes seemed unrelated to pseudoprogression. Vaccine-induced responses were seen in roughly 93% of patients, spanning several MHC alleles.

The sample's time point: week 35, safety follow-up. The investigators gave 300 ug of mutant IDH1 20-mer peptide in each vaccine dose, together with topical imiquimod. Each patient was administered eight vaccinations, scheduled in weeks 1, 3, 5, 7, 11, 15, 19 and 23. A note on this clone: No antigen is known for it.

This receptor was identified in a man between 18 and 29 years old with glioma. Specimen: PBMCs, collected from a glioma patient whose treatment included an IDH1 peptide vaccine.

This CDR3 reads CASTSRGTSGLFGTQYF. CDR3 coding DNA: TGTGCCAGTACCTCGAGGGGGACTAGCGGCTTATTTGGGACCCAGTACTTC. V gene TRBV19 combines with J gene TRBJ2-5; 11 bases agree with TRBD2. The CDR3 consists of 17 residues. With V trimmed by 7 bases and J by 7 bases, 17 bases remained unmatched. The germline CDR1 and CDR2 sequences are LNHDA and SQIVND (reference sequence).